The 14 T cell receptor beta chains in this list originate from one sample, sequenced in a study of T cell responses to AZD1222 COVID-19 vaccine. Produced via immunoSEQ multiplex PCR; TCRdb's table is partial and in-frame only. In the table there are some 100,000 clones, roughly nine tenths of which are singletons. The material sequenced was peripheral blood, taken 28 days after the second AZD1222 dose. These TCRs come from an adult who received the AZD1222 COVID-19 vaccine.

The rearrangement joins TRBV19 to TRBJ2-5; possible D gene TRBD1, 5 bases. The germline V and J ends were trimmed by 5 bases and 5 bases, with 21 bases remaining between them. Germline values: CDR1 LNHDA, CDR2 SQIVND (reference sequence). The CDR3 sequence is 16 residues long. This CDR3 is CASSPWAREYEETQYF. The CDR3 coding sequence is TGTGCCAGTAGTCCGTGGGCCAGGGAATATGAGGAGACCCAGTACTTC.

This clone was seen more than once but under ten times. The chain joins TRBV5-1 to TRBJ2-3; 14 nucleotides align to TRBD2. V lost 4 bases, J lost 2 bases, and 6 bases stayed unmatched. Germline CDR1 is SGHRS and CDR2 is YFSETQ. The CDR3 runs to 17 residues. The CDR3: CASSLGTSGGITDTQYF. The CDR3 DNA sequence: TGCGCCAGCAGCCTTGGGACTAGCGGGGGAATCACAGATACGCAGTATTTT.

CDR3 sequence reads: CASSDFFRGGNTGELFF. The CDR3 bases are TGTGCCAGTAGCGACTTCTTCAGGGGTGGGAACACCGGGGAGCTGTTTTTT. The chain recombines TRBV19 with TRBJ2-2, with a weak D call TRBD1 (6 bases). Trimming pared 6 bases from V and 1 base from J, leaving 18 bases between. CDR1 and CDR2 from the germline V gene are LNHDA and SQIVND (reference sequence). The CDR3 has 17 residues.

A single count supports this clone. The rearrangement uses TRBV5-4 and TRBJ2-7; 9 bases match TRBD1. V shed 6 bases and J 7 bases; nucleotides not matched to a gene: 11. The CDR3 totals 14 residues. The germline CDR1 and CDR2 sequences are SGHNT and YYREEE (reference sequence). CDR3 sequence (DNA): TGTGCCAGCAACCGGGACAGGGAGGTATCGGAGCAGTACTTC. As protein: CASNRDREVSEQYF.

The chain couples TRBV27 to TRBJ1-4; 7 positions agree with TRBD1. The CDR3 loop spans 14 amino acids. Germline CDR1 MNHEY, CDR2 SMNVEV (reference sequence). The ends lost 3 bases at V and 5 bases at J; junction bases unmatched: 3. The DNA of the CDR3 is TGTGCCAGCAGTTTGGGACAGACCAATGAAAAACTGTTTTTT. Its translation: CASSLGQTNEKLFF.

The CDR3 DNA reads as TGCGCCAGCAGCTTGGTTGGCGGGCCGGATTCACCCCTCCACTTT. Translated: CASSLVGGPDSPLHF. The rearrangement uses TRBV5-1 and TRBJ1-6; D unclear. This CDR3 comprises 15 residues. From germline, CDR1 is SGHRS and CDR2 YFSETQ. The germline V and J ends were trimmed by 0 bases and 8 bases, with 12 bases remaining between them. The complete variable domain, with remaining parts taken from reference TRBV5-1 and TRBJ1-6, reads KAGVTQTPRYLIKTRGQQVTLSCSPISGHRSVSWYQQTPGQGLQFLFEYFSETQRNKGNFPGRFSGRQFSNSRSEMNVSTLELGDSALYLCASSLVGGPDSPLHFGNGTRLTVT.

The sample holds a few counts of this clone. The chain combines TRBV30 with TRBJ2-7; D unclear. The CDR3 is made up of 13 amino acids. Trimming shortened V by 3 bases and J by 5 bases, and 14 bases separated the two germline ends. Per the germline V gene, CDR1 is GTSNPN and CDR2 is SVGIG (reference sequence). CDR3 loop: CAWSAQRTDEQYF. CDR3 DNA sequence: TGTGCCTGGAGCGCCCAGAGAACCGACGAGCAGTACTTC.

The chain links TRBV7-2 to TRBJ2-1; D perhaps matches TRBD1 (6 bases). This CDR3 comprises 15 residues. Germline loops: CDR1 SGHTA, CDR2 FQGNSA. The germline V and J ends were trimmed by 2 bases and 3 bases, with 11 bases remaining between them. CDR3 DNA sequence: TGTGCCAGCAGCTTAATTACAGGGTTCTACAATGAGCAGTTCTTC. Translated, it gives CASSLITGFYNEQFF.

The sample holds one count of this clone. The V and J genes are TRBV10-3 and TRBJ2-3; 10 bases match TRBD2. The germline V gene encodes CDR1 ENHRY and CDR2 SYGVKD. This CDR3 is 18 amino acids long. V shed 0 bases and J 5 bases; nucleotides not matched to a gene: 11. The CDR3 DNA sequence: TGTGCCATCAGTGAGTCAGGAGAGCGGGGGGGCTTTGGAGATACGCAGTATTTT. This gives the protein CAISESGERGGFGDTQYF.

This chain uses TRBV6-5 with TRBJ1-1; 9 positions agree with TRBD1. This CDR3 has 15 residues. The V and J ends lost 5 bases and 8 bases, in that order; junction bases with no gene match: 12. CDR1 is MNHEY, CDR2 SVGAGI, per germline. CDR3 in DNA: TGTGCCAGCAGTACCCCCGGACAGGGGAAAGTAGAAGCTTTCTTT. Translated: CASSTPGQGKVEAFF.

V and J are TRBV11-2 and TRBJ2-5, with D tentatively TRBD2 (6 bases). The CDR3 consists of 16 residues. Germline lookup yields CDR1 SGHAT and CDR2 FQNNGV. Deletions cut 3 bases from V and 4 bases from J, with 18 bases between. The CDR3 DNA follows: TGTGCCAGCAGCTTTCGCCGCGGGGATATGGGAGAGACCCAGTACTTC. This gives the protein CASSFRRGDMGETQYF.

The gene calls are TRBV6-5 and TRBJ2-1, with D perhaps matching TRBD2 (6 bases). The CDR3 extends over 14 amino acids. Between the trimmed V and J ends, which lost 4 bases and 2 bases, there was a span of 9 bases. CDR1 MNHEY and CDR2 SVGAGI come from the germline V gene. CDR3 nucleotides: TGTGCCAGCAGTTCTGAGCGGGCCTACAATGAGCAGTTCTTC. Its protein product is CASSSERAYNEQFF.

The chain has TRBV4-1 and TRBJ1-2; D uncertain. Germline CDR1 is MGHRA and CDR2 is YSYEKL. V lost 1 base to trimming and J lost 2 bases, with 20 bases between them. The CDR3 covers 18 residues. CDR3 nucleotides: TGCGCCAGCAGCCAAGGTCCTAGATGGCAGGCGACAAACTATGGCTACACCTTC. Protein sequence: CASSQGPRWQATNYGYTF.

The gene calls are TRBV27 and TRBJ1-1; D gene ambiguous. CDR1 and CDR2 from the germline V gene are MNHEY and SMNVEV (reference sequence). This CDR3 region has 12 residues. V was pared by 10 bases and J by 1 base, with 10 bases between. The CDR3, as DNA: TGTGCCACCGGGCGTGGGAACACTGAAGCTTTCTTT. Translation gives CATGRGNTEAFF.